The 5 T cell receptor beta chains below come from one sample, sequenced in a study of blood T cell repertoires in COVID-19. The repertoire was sequenced with immunoSEQ multiplex PCR; TCRdb's copy has only in-frame clones and lacks some. The sample includes 150,000 to 200,000 clones, roughly 86% of them seen just once. The sample was PBMCs or T cells enriched from blood (not recorded which). These TCRs come from a woman aged 40 to 50 in a cohort exposed to, infected with or recovered from COVID-19 (not recorded which).

The chain employs TRBV5-8 and TRBJ1-2, with 8 bases that match TRBD1. The junction had 5 bases not matched to a gene; V was cut back by 4 bases and J by 3 bases. The CDR3 sequence is 14 residues long. Germline CDR1 reads SGHTS; CDR2 reads YDEGEE. CDR3 protein: CASSKRTGYYGYTF. CDR3 bases: TGTGCCAGCAGCAAGCGGACAGGGTACTATGGCTACACCTTC.

This clone was seen more than once but under ten times. The genes are TRBV10-1 and TRBJ1-6; D remains ambiguous. V lost 3 bases and J 6 bases, leaving 9 bases between the germline ends. CDR1 is WNHNN and CDR2 is SYGVQD in the germline V gene (reference sequence). CDR3 length equals 14 residues. CDR3 nucleotides: TGCGCCAGCAGTGAAAAGTCAGTTAATTCACCCCTCCACTTT. Its translation: CASSEKSVNSPLHF.

This clone has more than one count but fewer than ten. V usage is TRBV4-1 and J usage is TRBJ1-1, with 9 bases aligning to TRBD1. The V gene end was trimmed by 1 base and the J gene end by 0 bases; junction bases not matched to a gene: 9. The CDR3 runs 18 residues. Germline CDR1 is MGHRA and CDR2 is YSYEKL. Here the CDR3 DNA reads TGCGCCAGCAGCCAAGTAATGGGACAGGGACTCATGAACACTGAAGCTTTCTTT. The encoded protein is CASSQVMGQGLMNTEAFF.

This clone turned up a few times. This sequence joins TRBV20-1 and TRBJ2-2, with D unclear. This CDR3 has 11 residues. CDR1 DFQATT and CDR2 SNEGSKA come from the germline V gene (reference sequence). V was shortened by 5 bases and J by 8 bases, with 9 bases between the two germline ends. In DNA form, the CDR3 reads TGCAGTGCTCTTATTTCTGGGGAGCTGTTTTTT. Protein product: CSALISGELFF.

The chain recombines TRBV28 with TRBJ1-4, with 7 bases identical to TRBD1. Trimming at V came to 5 bases and at J to 7 bases, leaving 13 bases not matched to a gene. The CDR3 sequence is 16 residues long. Germline CDR1 MDHEN, CDR2 SYDVKM. CDR3: CASSRQTWTGGEKLFF. The CDR3 coding sequence is TGTGCCAGCAGTCGTCAAACGTGGACAGGAGGTGAAAAACTGTTTTTT.